This entry is about one T cell receptor (beta chain). Its antigen has not been determined. No much larger clone is present one base from it, and per-base qualities are unavailable. TCRbeta CDR3 regions were amplified from genomic DNA using the immunoSEQ Assay, a bias-controlled multiplex PCR. The study's processing was this. Within the assay, amplification of reference gene primers was used to estimate how many nucleated cells each sample contained. To quantify the absolute abundance of each unique TCRbeta CDR3 rearrangement, sequence reads were collapsed and filtered. For each sample, productive Simpson clonality was calculated as the square root of Simpson's diversity index across productive rearrangements. TCRdb took over this immuneACCESS table, retaining in-frame rearrangements with V and J assigned. Such tables are incomplete; in checked studies, under half of the missing clones stem from an unresolved V gene, and the remainder is unexplained. V, J and clone size are those of that table, while D and trimming were read from the DNA. Present in this sample are fewer than 350,000 clones, around 85% of which were seen just once. The ten largest account for less than 15% of the sample.

One collaborating source in Seattle enrolled patients during active infection and followed them longitudinally through the course of disease. Whole blood was collected in K2EDTA tubes by collaborating institutions according to the institutions' own protocols. For TCRbeta analysis, collaborators shipped samples as frozen whole blood, isolated PBMCs, or DNA extracted from either of those sample types. Compared with germline, V lacks 3 bases and J lacks 6 bases; bases without a gene match: 4. Per the germline V gene, KGHSH is the CDR1 and LQKENI is the CDR2. From the cysteine up to the phenylalanine, the CDR3 has a length of 13 residues. This entry keeps only the CDR3 DNA: 39 bases, framed from base 1. These data are taken from a study of blood T cell repertoires in COVID-19 (dated by TCRdb to 2018 to 2021). Regarding the complete study: The collaborator samples originated in the United States, Italy and Spain and spanned the acute and convalescent phases of COVID-19. The sample metadata nearly always contained a de-identified subject ID, COVID-19 status, age in years and sex. The prospective study material was composed of cDNA or gDNA derived from T cells, B-cell-depleted T cells, or PBMCs. Subjects who had been exposed to COVID-19, were actively infected with it, or had recovered from it provided the deeply sampled blood TCRbeta repertoires that made up the dataset. Where HLA class I and class II types were available, the types were taken from metadata supplied by the sample provider, not from assay-based typing. Samples were obtained from the ongoing ImmuneRACE study (first 160 participants) and from some 1,200 subjects provided by 6 global collaborators. The repertoires were released in a freely available public database meant as a resource for research on the immune response to SARS-CoV-2. Beyond this particular receptor, the publication reports: The amount of clinical and demographic metadata varied by source and participant and was provided uncurated.

This clonotype was obtained from a woman aged 25 to 39 with COVID-19, enrolled during active disease. The rearrangement joined TRBV18 to TRBJ1-2; TRBD1 lines up with 7 middle nucleotides. The sequenced sample was peripheral blood. The DNA is TGTGCCAGCTCACCTGGGACAGACAATGGCTACACCTTC. It translates as CASSPGTDNGYTF.